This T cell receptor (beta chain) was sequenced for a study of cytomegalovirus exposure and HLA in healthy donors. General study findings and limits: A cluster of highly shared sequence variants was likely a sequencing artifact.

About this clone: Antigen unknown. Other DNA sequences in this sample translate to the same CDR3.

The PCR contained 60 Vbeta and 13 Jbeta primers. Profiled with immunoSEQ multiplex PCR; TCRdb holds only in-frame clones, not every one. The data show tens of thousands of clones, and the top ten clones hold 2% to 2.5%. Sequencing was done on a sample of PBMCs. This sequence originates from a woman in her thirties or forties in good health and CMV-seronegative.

The CDR3 spells CASSLNLGSPNSPLHF. CDR3 bases: TGTGCCAGCAGCTTAAATTTGGGCAGTCCTAATTCACCCCTCCACTTT. The V gene is TRBV7-2, the J gene TRBJ1-6, with unresolved D. CDR3 length: 16 amino acids. V lost 2 bases and J lost 6, with 14 bases in between. Per the germline V gene, CDR1 is SGHTA and CDR2 is FQGNSA.